This T cell receptor beta chain comes out of a study of T cells after yellow fever vaccination. UMIs and a universal primer site were added when TCR cDNA was made by 5'RACE template switching. One entry per CDR3 protein results from TCRdb running MiXCR on the 5' RACE reads. The table lists hundreds of thousands of distinct CDR3 sequences, 11% of them singletons, with roughly 18% in the top ten. Germline V CDR1 and CDR2: DFQATT, SNEGSKA (reference sequence). V shed 1 base and J shed 4 bases, with 13 bases lying between them. The CDR3 runs to 14 residues. Study-wide findings and caveats: Highly abundant clonotypes carried over from the bulk population could end up in FACS-sorted repertoires as contaminants. Booster sampling recovered most clones from primary vaccination (96% CD4, approximately 88% CD8).

On this clonotype itself: Its antigen is unidentified.

The sequencing here drew on PBMCs, taken on the day of the first yellow fever vaccination. The sequence was obtained from a man aged 18 to 29 who received the YFV17D yellow fever vaccine. The rearrangement links TRBV20-1 to TRBJ1-2, with no clear D. The CDR3 coding sequence is TGCAGTGCTAGAGGTCGGCAGACGATCTATGGCTACACCTTC. This sequence encodes CSARGRQTIYGYTF.